Given below is one TCR beta chain in context. Other DNA sequences from this sample encode an identical CDR3 as well. These data are taken from a study of blood T cell repertoires in COVID-19. With V trimmed by 5 bases and J by 3 bases, 3 bases remained unmatched. This CDR3 comprises 15 residues. CDR1 and CDR2 from the germline V gene are SGHTA and FQGNSA. In the source study's methods: Reference gene primer amplification in the assay estimated nucleated cell counts. Clones were read by immunoSEQ multiplex PCR, and TCRdb kept only the in-frame ones, dropping some. V, J and clone size derive from that table, while D and trimming were established from the DNA sequence. The sample contains more than 95,000 clones, roughly 83% of which appear only once.

This TCR derives from a man between 25 and 39 years old with acute or convalescent COVID-19. The sequencing input was peripheral blood. This sequence joins TRBV7-2 and TRBJ2-1; 11 nucleotides match TRBD2. The CDR3 loop is CASSKGLADYNEQFF. The CDR3 region has the DNA TGTGCCAGCAGCAAGGGACTAGCGGACTACAATGAGCAGTTCTTC. The full variable domain, with the rest looked up from reference TRBV7-2 and TRBJ2-1, is GAGVSQSPSNKVTEKGKDVELRCDPISGHTALYWYRQSLGQGLEFLIYFQGNSAPDKSGLPSDRFSAERTGGSVSTLTIQRTQQEDSAVYLCASSKGLADYNEQFFGPGTRLTVL.